This T cell receptor (beta chain) was captured by sequencing in a study of cytomegalovirus exposure and HLA in healthy donors. Study-level findings and limits: For presence/absence analyses, sequencing depth was assumed to be roughly uniform across donors. Whilst most TCR sequences proved rare, a subset of public TCRs occurred across many donors.

The germline V gene encodes CDR1 MDHEN and CDR2 SYDVKM. The CDR3 length is 14 residues. Trimming shortened V by 7 bases and J by 4 bases, and 14 bases separated the two germline ends. In the PCR, 60 Vbeta and 13 Jbeta primers were used. The table came from immunoSEQ multiplex PCR; TCRdb's copy has only in-frame clones and leaves some out. This table has some 150,000 clones, roughly 83% appearing once. As to this clone: What it binds is not known.

Sequencing used PBMCs. The TCR originated in a human donor in good health. The chain employs TRBV28 and TRBJ1-3; D ambiguous. The DNA of the CDR3 is TGTGCCAGCACCCCCGATGCGGGGGGAAACACCATATATTTT. Its translation is CASTPDAGGNTIYF.